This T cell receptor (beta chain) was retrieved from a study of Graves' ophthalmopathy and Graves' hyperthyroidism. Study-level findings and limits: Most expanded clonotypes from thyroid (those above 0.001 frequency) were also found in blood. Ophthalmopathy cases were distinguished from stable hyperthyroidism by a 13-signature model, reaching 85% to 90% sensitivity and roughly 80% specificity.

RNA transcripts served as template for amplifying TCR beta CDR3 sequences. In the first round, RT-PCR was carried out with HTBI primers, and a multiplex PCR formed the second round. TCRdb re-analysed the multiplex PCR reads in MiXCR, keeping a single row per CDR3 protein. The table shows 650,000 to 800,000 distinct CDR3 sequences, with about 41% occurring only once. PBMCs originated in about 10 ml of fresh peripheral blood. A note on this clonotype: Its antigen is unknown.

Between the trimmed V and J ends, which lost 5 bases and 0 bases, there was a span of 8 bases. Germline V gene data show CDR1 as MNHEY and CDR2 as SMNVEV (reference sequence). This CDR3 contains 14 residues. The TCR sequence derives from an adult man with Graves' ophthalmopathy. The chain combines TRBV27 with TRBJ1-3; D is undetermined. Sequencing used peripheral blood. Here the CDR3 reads CASSTSSSGNTIYF. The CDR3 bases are TGTGCCAGCAGTACTTCCAGCTCTGGAAACACCATATATTTT.